The 5 T cell receptor beta chains presented below share a single source sample, sequenced in a study of blood T cell repertoires in COVID-19. Clones were read by immunoSEQ multiplex PCR, and TCRdb kept only the in-frame ones, dropping some. The table records 300,000 to 400,000 clones, roughly 88% of them present only once. Sequenced input: peripheral blood. Receptor source: a woman aged 45-65 years with active or convalescent COVID-19.

The chain is built from TRBV30 and TRBJ1-5, with D possibly TRBD1 on 6 matching bases. From germline, CDR1 is GTSNPN and CDR2 SVGIG (reference sequence). This CDR3 spans 14 amino acids. Trimming shortened V by 5 bases and J by 0 bases, and 11 bases separated the two germline ends. The chain's CDR3 is CAWGQGNSNQPQHF. Written as DNA, the CDR3 is TGTGCCTGGGGCCAGGGGAATAGCAATCAGCCCCAGCATTTT.

V gene TRBV7-2 combines with J gene TRBJ2-4, with 11 bases lining up with TRBD2. Germline V gene sequence: CDR1 SGHTA, CDR2 FQGNSA. The CDR3 is made up of 16 amino acids. J lost 4 bases, V lost 4 bases, and 6 bases had no gene match. The CDR3 protein is CASSSGLAGLKNIQYF. CDR3 nucleotides: TGTGCCAGCAGCTCCGGACTAGCGGGCCTGAAAAACATTCAGTACTTC.

This rearrangement joins TRBV20-1 to TRBJ1-2, with unresolved D. Germline CDR1 and CDR2: DFQATT and SNEGSKA (reference sequence). CDR3 length equals 11 residues. Deletions cut 3 bases from V and 8 bases from J, with 10 bases between. The CDR3 spells CSASDARGYTF. The CDR3 DNA sequence: TGCAGTGCTAGTGATGCGCGCGGCTACACCTTC.

This chain joins TRBV18 and TRBJ1-1; 9 bases align to TRBD1. Germline V gene sequence: CDR1 KGHSH, CDR2 LQKENI. This CDR3 contains 14 residues. Trimming removed 4 bases from V and 5 bases from J; junction bases left unmatched: 5. The CDR3 bases are TGTGCCAGCTCACTTGGGACAGGGATGACTGAAGCTTTCTTT. This sequence encodes CASSLGTGMTEAFF.

In this sample, this clone turned up once. The chain couples TRBV7-2 to TRBJ2-3; 8 nucleotides line up with TRBD2. This CDR3 has 19 residues. The junction had 20 bases not matched to a gene; V was cut back by 5 bases and J by 4 bases. CDR1 and CDR2 from the germline V gene are SGHTA and FQGNSA. The CDR3 spells CASSLLPSPTSGGADTQYF. Here the CDR3 DNA reads TGTGCCAGCAGCCTTCTCCCCTCCCCCACTAGCGGAGGGGCAGATACGCAGTATTTT.